The clone carrying this T cell receptor (beta chain) was counted only a few times. These data originate in a study of T-cell memory formation after mild COVID-19. This CDR3 is 15 amino acids long. Each CDR3 protein gets one entry after TCRdb re-called the 5' RACE reads with MiXCR. The sample has hundreds of thousands of distinct CDR3 sequences; roughly a fifth are singletons. The chain employs TRBV21-1 and TRBJ2-3; the table's TRBD1 call for D was not verified on the DNA. TRBV21-1 is shown as a pseudogene. Sequencing was performed on PBMCs or a T cell subset sorted from them (not recorded which). The receptor comes from an adult woman who had mild COVID-19 (a few samples of this study predate the infection). Cell type and time point are not known. CDR3 in amino acids: CASRPETGMTDTQYF. The CDR3 coding sequence is TGTGCCAGCAGACCGGAGACAGGGATGACAGATACGCAGTATTTT.